What follows are 12 T cell receptor beta chains derived from one specimen sequenced in a study of OX40 agonist ivuxolimab in advanced cancers. Only in-frame clones appear in the TCRdb table, and some are missing; sequencing was by immunoSEQ multiplex PCR. The sample contains 60,000 to 75,000 clones, 80% to 90% of which appear only once. This specimen consisted of CD4+ or CD8+ T cells sorted from blood, obtained in a trial of the OX40 agonist ivuxolimab. The receptors originated from an adult with an advanced solid tumor such as melanoma, head and neck, liver or kidney cancer.

J is TRBJ1-1 and V is TRBV11-2; 8 positions agree with TRBD1. Germline CDR1 is SGHAT and CDR2 is FQNNGV. V lost 4 bases to trimming and J lost 8 bases; unmatched junction nucleotides: 9. This CDR3 comprises 14 residues. Here the CDR3 DNA reads TGTGCCAGCAGCTCGGACAGGGTCGGGGGCGAAGCTTTCTTT. Protein sequence: CASSSDRVGGEAFF.

Note on this clone: A junction end diverges from the germline sequence, so it may reflect a read error. This rearrangement joins TRBV2 to TRBJ1-2, with TRBD1 identical over 7 bases. The CDR3 contains 16 residues. CDR1 SNHLY and CDR2 FYNNEI come from the germline V gene. CDR3 residues: CVSSFSRQGTNYGYTF. Here the CDR3 DNA reads TGTGTCAGCAGTTTTTCCCGACAGGGTACCAACTATGGCTACACCTTC.

The rearrangement uses TRBV28 and TRBJ2-3; 9 positions agree with TRBD2. V lost 7 bases, J lost 2 bases, and 4 bases stayed unmatched. In germline, CDR1 is MDHEN, CDR2 SYDVKM. This CDR3 has 14 amino acids. The CDR3 bases are TGTGCCAGCATCGCGGGGGGGACCACAGATACGCAGTATTTT. Translated, it gives CASIAGGTTDTQYF. The variable domain in full, completed from reference TRBV28 and TRBJ2-3, reads DVKVTQSSRYLVKRTGEKVFLECVQDMDHENMFWYRQDPGLGLRLIYFSYDVKMKEKGDIPEGYSVSREKKERFSLILESASTNQTSMYLCASIAGGTTDTQYFGPGTRLTVL.

The rearrangement uses TRBV6-1 and TRBJ1-1; 7 nucleotides agree with TRBD1. V shed 5 bases, J shed 4 bases, and the junction held 4 bases outside the gene matches. CDR3 size: 13 residues. Germline lookup yields CDR1 MNHNS and CDR2 SASEGT. As DNA, the CDR3 is TGTGCCAGCAGTCTTACAGGGGCCACTGAAGCTTTCTTT. This encodes CASSLTGATEAFF.

The rearrangement links TRBV2 to TRBJ2-1, with D possibly matching TRBD2 (5 bases). Trimming shortened V by 3 bases and J by 5 bases, and 14 bases separated the two germline ends. This CDR3 has 15 amino acids. Germline V gene sequence: CDR1 SNHLY, CDR2 FYNNEI. CDR3 residues: CASSDGSGPNNEQFF. The CDR3 DNA reads as TGTGCCAGCAGTGATGGGAGTGGCCCCAACAATGAGCAGTTCTTC.

The V and J genes are TRBV27 and TRBJ2-1; a possible D gene is TRBD1 (7 bases). The germline V gene encodes CDR1 MNHEY and CDR2 SMNVEV (reference sequence). This CDR3 region has 14 residues. Deletions cut 3 bases from V and 6 bases from J, with 12 bases between. In nucleotides, the CDR3 is TGTGCCAGCAGTTTTCAGGGGGGTCCCAATGAGCAGTTCTTC. Protein sequence: CASSFQGGPNEQFF.

The chain joins TRBV23-1 to TRBJ1-5; 8 positions agree with TRBD1. TRBV23-1 is filed as an ORF, its function uncertain. The CDR3 runs 18 residues. The trim removed 0 bases at V and 2 bases at J, leaving 9 bases unmatched. This chain's CDR3 is CASSQSTRATGGNQPQHF. In DNA form, the CDR3 reads TGCGCCAGCAGTCAATCGACCCGGGCGACAGGGGGCAATCAGCCCCAGCATTTT.

The rearrangement links TRBV5-1 to TRBJ1-5; D not certain. Trimming took off 4 bases at V and 6 bases at J, with 17 bases between the two ends. CDR3 length: 15 residues. Looked up from germline, CDR1 is SGHRS and CDR2 is YFSETQ. CDR3 region: CASSIGIQGSQPQHF. The CDR3 DNA sequence: TGCGCCAGCAGCATCGGGATTCAAGGGAGTCAGCCCCAGCATTTT.

This chain links TRBV6-1 with TRBJ2-7; no clear D gene. The CDR3 is 15 amino acids. Trimming shortened V by 2 bases and J by 0 bases, and 11 bases separated the two germline ends. The V gene's germline CDR1 is MNHNS and CDR2 SASEGT. CDR3 coding DNA: TGTGCCAGCAGTGAAACCAGGCTGAGCTCCTACGAGCAGTACTTC. Translated, it gives CASSETRLSSYEQYF.

This clone showed up just a few times. The CDR3 here is CASSPPSGRLDTQYF. The CDR3 nucleotides read TGTGCCAGCAGCCCCCCTAGCGGACGGTTGGATACGCAGTATTTT. The chain combines TRBV11-1 with TRBJ2-3; 7 nucleotides align to TRBD2. The ends lost 5 bases at V and 6 bases at J; junction bases unmatched: 11. In germline, CDR1 is SGHAT, CDR2 FQDESV (reference sequence). The CDR3 runs 15 residues.

J is TRBJ1-5 and V is TRBV2; a weak D match, TRBD1 (5 bases). The CDR3 is made up of 17 amino acids. Germline CDR1 SNHLY, CDR2 FYNNEI. The V end lost 1 base, the J end lost 1 base, and 14 bases lay between the germline ends. Here the CDR3 reads CASSEVEAGPSNQPQHF. The CDR3 coding sequence is TGTGCCAGCAGTGAAGTAGAGGCAGGGCCAAGCAATCAGCCCCAGCATTTT.

The genes are TRBV6-5 and TRBJ2-1, with D perhaps being TRBD1 or TRBD2 (5 bases each). Trimming cost V 10 bases and J 11 bases, with 15 bases left between them. The CDR3 runs to 11 residues. Germline V lookup: CDR1 MNHEY, CDR2 SVGAGI. The CDR3 reads CAIKGLGQQFF. DNA of the CDR3: TGTGCCATTAAGGGGTTGGGACAGCAGTTCTTC.